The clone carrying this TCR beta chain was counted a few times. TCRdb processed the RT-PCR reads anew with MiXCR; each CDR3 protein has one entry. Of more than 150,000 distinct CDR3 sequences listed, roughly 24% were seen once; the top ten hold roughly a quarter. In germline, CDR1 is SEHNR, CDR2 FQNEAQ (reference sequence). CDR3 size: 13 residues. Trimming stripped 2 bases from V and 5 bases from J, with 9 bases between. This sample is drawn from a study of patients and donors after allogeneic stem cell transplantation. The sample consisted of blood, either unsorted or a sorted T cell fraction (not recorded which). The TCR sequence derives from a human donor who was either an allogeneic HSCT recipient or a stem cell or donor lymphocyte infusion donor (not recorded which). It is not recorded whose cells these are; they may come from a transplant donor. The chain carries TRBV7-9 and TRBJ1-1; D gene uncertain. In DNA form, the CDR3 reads TGTGCCAGCAGCTTATGGGGTCGGACTGAAGCTTTCTTT. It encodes CASSLWGRTEAFF.